The text below deals with one T cell receptor (beta chain). The data belong to a study of blood T cell repertoires in COVID-19. V was trimmed by 2 bases and J by 0 bases, leaving 17 bases between them. Germline loops: CDR1 MNHEY, CDR2 SMNVEV (reference sequence). CDR3 length: 17 amino acids. Adults between roughly 18 and 95 years of age took part from about two dozen US areas. Only in-frame clones appear in the TCRdb table, and some are missing; sequencing was by immunoSEQ multiplex PCR. The data contain fewer than 400,000 clones, 80% to 90% of them singletons. The clonotype originates from a woman aged 50 to 60 who had recovered from COVID-19. The sample comprised PBMCs or T cells enriched from blood (not recorded which). The V call is TRBV27, the J call TRBJ2-7; tentative D call: TRBD2 (5 bases). CDR3 coding DNA: TGTGCCAGCAGTTTAAAGGGCGGAACCCGGGGCTCCTACGAGCAGTACTTC. It codes for CASSLKGGTRGSYEQYF.